This T cell receptor (beta chain) was profiled in a study of blood T cell repertoires in COVID-19. V lost 0 bases and J 4 bases, leaving 9 bases between the germline ends. CDR3 length: 14 amino acids. Germline V CDR1 and CDR2: LGHDT, YNNKEL (reference sequence). Produced via immunoSEQ multiplex PCR; TCRdb's table is partial and in-frame only. The table lists 130,000 or so clones, 80% to 90% of them singletons, with around 3.2% in the top ten. The chain is built from TRBV3-1 (or the pseudogene TRBV3-2) and TRBJ1-2, with D perhaps TRBD1 (5 bases). Material: PBMCs or T cells enriched from blood (not recorded which). The TCR originated in a woman in her fifties or sixties with acute COVID-19. This chain's CDR3 is CASSQELGPYGYTF. The CDR3 nucleotides read TGTGCCAGCAGCCAAGAGTTGGGGCCCTATGGCTACACCTTC.